The T cell receptor beta chain described here comes from a study of T-cell reconstitution after alpha-beta-depleted transplantation in children. Findings of the study overall: For some patients, TCRbeta diversity was high at day 60 because of recipient T cells and thymic progenitors that survived. T-cell numbers and diversity, one year after transplant, stemmed largely from T cells that were newly produced. Reportedly, only several hundred clones from non-depleted graft cells drove alpha-beta T-cell counts at about two months.

As to this clonotype: Its antigen is unknown.

CDR3 length equals 16 residues. Per the germline V gene, CDR1 is SGHVS and CDR2 is FQNEAQ. V was trimmed by 5 bases and J by 1 base, leaving 16 bases between them. During its preparation, the TCRbeta library received unique molecular identifiers. TCRdb recomputed calls from the PCR reads with MiXCR, one row per CDR3 protein. There are approximately 650,000 distinct CDR3 sequences in the sample; about an eighth occur only once, and roughly 0.84% lies in the top ten. This TCR was recovered from a girl aged 2 to 10 with congenital amegakaryocytic thrombocytopenia, due to receive a stem cell transplant. The chain joins TRBV7-8 to TRBJ2-3; D may match TRBD1 or TRBD2 (6 bases each). Sequenced here: PBMCs, sampled before TCRalphabeta/CD19-depleted stem cell transplant. The CDR3 sequence is CASSPLGGQRTDTQYF. CDR3 coding DNA: TGTGCCAGCAGCCCACTCGGGGGCCAACGCACAGATACGCAGTATTTT.